Included here is one TCR beta chain sequence, with context. 60 Vbeta and 13 Jbeta primers were used in PCR. Repertoires were generated with immunoSEQ multiplex PCR, while TCRdb's copy carries only in-frame clones and drops some. Its table records roughly 110,000 clones. The sample originates from a study of cytomegalovirus exposure and HLA in healthy donors. CDR3 length: 15 amino acids. CDR1 and CDR2 from the germline V gene are SGHAT and FQNNGV. The clonotype was recovered from a young man in good health and CMV-seronegative. The sequenced sample was PBMCs. This chain uses TRBV11-2 with TRBJ2-5; 13 nucleotides align to TRBD2. The J call may be in error: the DNA end matches TRBJ2-7 better. CDR3 nucleotide sequence: TGTGCCAGCAGCTTCCGACTAGCGGGGGGCAACGAGCAGTACTTC. Its protein product is CASSFRLAGGNEQYF.